This T cell receptor beta chain originates from a study of tumor-infiltrating lymphocytes in primary liver carcinoma. Per the germline V gene, CDR1 is MGHRA and CDR2 is YSYEKL. This CDR3 spans 18 amino acids. The 20-30 mg bulk tissue piece was not sorted before simultaneous RNA and DNA extraction. The investigators made TCR beta cDNA from approximately 510 ng total RNA, using a constant-region primer. Each TCR beta library was derived from three nested multiplex PCR rounds that employed slightly modified ARM-PCR. In the first two PCR rounds, TRBV1-TRBV30 forward primers were paired with a C-beta reverse primer, and each round lasted roughly 9 cycles. TCRdb recomputed calls from the multiplex PCR reads with MiXCR, one row per CDR3 protein. The data hold tens of thousands of distinct CDR3 sequences, with about 80% observed a single time. A note on this clonotype: One end of the junction varies from germline; a read error may be responsible.

Specimen: liver tumor tissue from sampling region 2. Indicated subset: tumor region T2, inferior pole. The chain employs TRBV4-1 and TRBJ2-2; TRBD1 or TRBD2 may be the D gene (5 bases each). The clonotype comes from a man aged 35-49 years with primary liver carcinoma and hepatitis B virus infection. The CDR3: CASSQDPLRGADTGDLFF. The DNA for the CDR3 is TGCGCCAGCAGCCAAGATCCCCTTCGGGGAGCGGACACTGGGGACCTGTTTTTT.